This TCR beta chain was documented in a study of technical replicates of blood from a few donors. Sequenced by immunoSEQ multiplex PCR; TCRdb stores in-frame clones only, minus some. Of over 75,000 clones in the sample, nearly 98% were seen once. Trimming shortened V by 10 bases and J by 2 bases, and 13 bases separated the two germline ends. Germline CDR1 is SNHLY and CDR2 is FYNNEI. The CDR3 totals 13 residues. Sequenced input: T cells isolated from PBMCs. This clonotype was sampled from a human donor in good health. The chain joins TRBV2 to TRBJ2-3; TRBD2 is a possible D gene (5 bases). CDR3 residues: CATDYYLTDTQYF. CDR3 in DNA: TGTGCCACTGACTACTACCTCACAGATACGCAGTATTTT.